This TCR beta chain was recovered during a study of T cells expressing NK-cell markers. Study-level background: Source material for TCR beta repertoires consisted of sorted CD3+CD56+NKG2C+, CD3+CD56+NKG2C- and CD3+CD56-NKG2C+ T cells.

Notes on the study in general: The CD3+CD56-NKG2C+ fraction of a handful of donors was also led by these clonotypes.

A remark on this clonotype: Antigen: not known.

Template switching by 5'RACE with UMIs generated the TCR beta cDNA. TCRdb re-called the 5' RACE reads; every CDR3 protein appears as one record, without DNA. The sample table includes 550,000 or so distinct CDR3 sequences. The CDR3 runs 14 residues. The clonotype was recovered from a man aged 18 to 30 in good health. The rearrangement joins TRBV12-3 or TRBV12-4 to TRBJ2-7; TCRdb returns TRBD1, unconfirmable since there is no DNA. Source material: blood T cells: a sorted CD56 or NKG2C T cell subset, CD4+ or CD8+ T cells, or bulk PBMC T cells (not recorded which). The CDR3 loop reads CASSLVGQTYEQYF.